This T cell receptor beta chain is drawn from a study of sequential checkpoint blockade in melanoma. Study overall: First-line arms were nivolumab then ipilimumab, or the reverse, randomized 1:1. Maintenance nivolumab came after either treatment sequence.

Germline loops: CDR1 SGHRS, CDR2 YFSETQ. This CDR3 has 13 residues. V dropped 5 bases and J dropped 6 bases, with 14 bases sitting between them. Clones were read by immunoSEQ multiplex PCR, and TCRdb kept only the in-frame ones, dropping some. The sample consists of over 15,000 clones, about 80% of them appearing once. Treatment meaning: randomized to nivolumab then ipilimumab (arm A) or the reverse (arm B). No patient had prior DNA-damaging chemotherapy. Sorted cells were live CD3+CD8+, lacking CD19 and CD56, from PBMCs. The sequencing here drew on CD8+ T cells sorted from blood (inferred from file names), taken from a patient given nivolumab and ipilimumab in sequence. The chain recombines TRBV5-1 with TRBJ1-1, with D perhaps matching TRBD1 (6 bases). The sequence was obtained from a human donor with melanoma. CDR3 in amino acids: CASRSERGPEAFF. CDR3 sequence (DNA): TGCGCCAGCAGATCAGAGCGGGGGCCTGAAGCTTTCTTT.